These T cell receptor beta chains were read from a single sample in a study of T cell responses to AZD1222 COVID-19 vaccine. The table came from immunoSEQ multiplex PCR; TCRdb's copy has only in-frame clones and leaves some out. The sample comprises some 130,000 clones, under 90% of which are singletons, and about a fifth rests with the top ten. The sample was peripheral blood, taken on day 0 of AZD1222 vaccination. These receptors originate from an adult in good health. Each CDR3 is given with its conserved first and last residue. D genes are given only for firm matches. Expanded clones get a size class; other rows say once, few or many, or leave the size out.

d_call	v_call	clone_size	j_call	cdr3_aa	cdr3_nt
-	TRBV18	-	TRBJ1-4	CASSQGVPNEKLFF	TGTGCCAGCTCCCAGGGCGTCCCTAATGAAAAACTGTTTTTT
TRBD1	TRBV7-9	-	TRBJ2-3	CASSTGVVGADTQYF	TGTGCCAGCAGCACAGGGGTTGTGGGCGCAGATACGCAGTATTTT
TRBD1	TRBV7-2	-	TRBJ1-2	CASSFTAGTGGGYTF	TGTGCCAGCAGCTTTACCGCCGGGACAGGGGGTGGCTACACCTTC
-	TRBV11-2	few	TRBJ1-3	CASSMGHPGSGNTIYF	TGTGCCAGCAGCATGGGACACCCCGGCTCTGGAAACACCATATATTTT
TRBD2	TRBV3-1/TRBV3-2	-	TRBJ2-3	CASSQEGGGIRDTQYF	TGTGCCAGCAGCCAAGAAGGCGGGGGGATACGAGATACGCAGTATTTT
TRBD1	TRBV24-1	once	TRBJ1-2	CATSDLEGAHGYTF	TGTGCCACCAGTGATTTGGAGGGGGCCCATGGCTACACCTTC
-	TRBV4-2	once	TRBJ2-1	CASSQTRTNEQFF	TGTGCCAGCAGCCAGACCAGGACCAATGAGCAGTTCTTC
-	TRBV5-1	-	TRBJ1-5	CASSLEPGAGSNQPQHF	TGCGCCAGCAGCTTGGAACCGGGGGCCGGTAGCAATCAGCCCCAGCATTTT
-	TRBV19	once	TRBJ2-3	CASSIEGDTQYF	TGTGCCAGTAGTATAGAGGGGGATACGCAGTATTTT
-	TRBV28	-	TRBJ1-4	CASMMGREKLFF	TGTGCCAGCATGATGGGGAGAGAAAAACTGTTTTTT
TRBD1	TRBV7-8	-	TRBJ1-5	CASSLGTKPGQGGQPQHF	TGTGCCAGCAGCTTAGGGACTAAACCGGGACAGGGAGGGCAGCCCCAGCATTTT
TRBD1	TRBV18	-	TRBJ1-4	CASSPGQGRNEKLFF	TGTGCCAGCTCACCAGGACAGGGCCGTAATGAAAAACTGTTTTTT
TRBD2	TRBV5-1	-	TRBJ2-1	CASRAGTSGPQEQFF	TGCGCCAGCAGGGCCGGGACTAGCGGCCCTCAAGAGCAGTTCTTC
-	TRBV5-1	-	TRBJ1-2	CASSSSGDYGYTF	TGCGCCAGCAGCTCCTCTGGGGACTATGGCTACACCTTC
-	TRBV12-3/TRBV12-4	-	TRBJ1-1	CASSFGEEAFF	TGTGCCAGCAGTTTTGGGGAGGAAGCTTTCTTT
-	TRBV19	few	TRBJ1-2	CASSIDRGNYGYTF	TGTGCCAGTAGTATAGACAGGGGAAACTATGGCTACACCTTC
TRBD1	TRBV7-8	-	TRBJ2-2	CASSSGQGVTRELFF	TGTGCCAGCAGCTCAGGACAGGGGGTTACGAGGGAGCTGTTTTTT
-	TRBV11-2	-	TRBJ1-2	CASSFAKQGGGYTF	TGTGCCAGCAGCTTTGCGAAACAGGGAGGAGGCTACACCTTC
-	TRBV6-6	-	TRBJ1-2	CASSYTPGVDDGYTF	TGTGCCAGCAGTTACACCCCCGGGGTGGATGATGGCTACACCTTC
TRBD1	TRBV4-3	once	TRBJ2-7	CASSRDRYYEQYF	TGCGCCAGCAGCCGGGACAGGTACTACGAGCAGTACTTC
TRBD1	TRBV6-2/TRBV6-3	-	TRBJ1-5	CASSDPGQGIRQPQHF	TGTGCCAGCAGTGATCCGGGACAGGGTATTCGTCAGCCCCAGCATTTT
TRBD1	TRBV5-1	-	TRBJ2-7	CASSLARGNEQYF	TGCGCCAGCAGCTTGGCCAGGGGGAACGAGCAGTACTTC
-	TRBV5-1	-	TRBJ1-3	CASSLGQNSGNTIYF	TGCGCCAGCAGCTTGGGACAGAACTCTGGAAACACCATATATTTT
-	TRBV11-2	-	TRBJ2-2	CASSPRPPANTGELFF	TGTGCCAGCAGCCCTAGGCCGCCCGCGAACACCGGGGAGCTGTTTTTT
-	TRBV24-1	once	TRBJ1-1	CATRSPGQEGTEAFF	TGTGCCACCAGAAGCCCGGGGCAGGAAGGAACTGAAGCTTTCTTT
-	TRBV7-2	few	TRBJ2-7	CASRGGFAYEQYF	TGTGCCAGCAGGGGGGGATTTGCCTACGAGCAGTACTTC
-	TRBV4-3	-	TRBJ2-3	CASSPSTVSDTQYF	TGCGCCAGCAGTCCCTCGACGGTCTCAGATACGCAGTATTTT
TRBD2	TRBV7-7	few	TRBJ2-5	CASSLGSGGSQETQYF	TGTGCTAGCAGCTTAGGTAGCGGGGGGTCCCAAGAGACCCAGTACTTC
-	TRBV7-9	-	TRBJ2-3	CASSLAWGSTDTQYF	TGTGCCAGCAGCTTAGCGTGGGGGAGCACAGATACGCAGTATTTT
-	TRBV6-5	-	TRBJ2-7	CASSYSGVAYEQYF	TGTGCCAGCAGTTACTCAGGGGTTGCCTACGAGCAGTACTTC
-	TRBV5-8	-	TRBJ2-1	CASSSIPGRKYNEQFF	TGTGCCAGCAGCTCGATACCGGGACGGAAATACAATGAGCAGTTCTTC
-	TRBV7-2	once	TRBJ2-2	CASSLAGTGELFF	TGTGCCAGCAGCTTAGCAGGGACCGGGGAGCTGTTTTTT
-	TRBV12-3/TRBV12-4	-	TRBJ1-1	CASSLWGNTEAFF	TGTGCCAGCAGTTTGTGGGGGAACACTGAAGCTTTCTTT
TRBD1	TRBV18	-	TRBJ1-4	CASSPPGQGYEKLFF	TGTGCCAGCTCACCACCGGGACAGGGATATGAAAAACTGTTTTTT
-	TRBV7-2	-	TRBJ1-2	CASSLTDSGYGYTF	TGTGCCAGCAGTTTAACCGACAGCGGCTATGGCTACACCTTC
-	TRBV9	-	TRBJ1-4	CASSPLGVGALEKLFF	TGTGCCAGCAGCCCTCTCGGAGTAGGAGCGTTAGAAAAACTGTTTTTT
TRBD2	TRBV11-2	-	TRBJ2-4	CASRREGIIIQYF	TGTGCCAGCCGCAGGGAGGGAATAATCATTCAGTACTTC
TRBD1	TRBV14	-	TRBJ2-2	CASSHATGGSGELFF	TGTGCCAGCAGCCACGCGACAGGGGGTTCCGGGGAGCTGTTTTTT
TRBD1	TRBV7-2	-	TRBJ2-5	CASRAGRGRIQETQYF	TGTGCCAGCAGGGCCGGTAGGGGGCGAATCCAAGAGACCCAGTACTTC
-	TRBV27	-	TRBJ1-5	CASSSSRRGNQPQHF	TGTGCCAGCAGTTCAAGCCGGAGGGGCAATCAGCCCCAGCATTTT
TRBD1	TRBV27	-	TRBJ1-6	CASRPRTGGDSPLHF	TGTGCCAGCAGGCCCCGGACAGGGGGGGATTCACCCCTCCACTTT
TRBD1	TRBV19	-	TRBJ1-5	CASRDRVNQPQHF	TGTGCCAGTAGGGACAGGGTTAATCAGCCCCAGCATTTT
TRBD1	TRBV5-6	-	TRBJ1-1	CASSPGTGRAEAFF	TGTGCCAGCAGCCCGGGGACAGGGCGTGCTGAAGCTTTCTTT
-	TRBV4-3	-	TRBJ1-4	CASSQDLRGELFF	TGCGCCAGCAGCCAAGATCTTAGGGGGGAACTGTTTTTT
-	TRBV25-1	-	TRBJ2-2	CASSLGPGELFF	TGTGCCAGCAGTCTAGGTCCCGGGGAGCTGTTTTTT